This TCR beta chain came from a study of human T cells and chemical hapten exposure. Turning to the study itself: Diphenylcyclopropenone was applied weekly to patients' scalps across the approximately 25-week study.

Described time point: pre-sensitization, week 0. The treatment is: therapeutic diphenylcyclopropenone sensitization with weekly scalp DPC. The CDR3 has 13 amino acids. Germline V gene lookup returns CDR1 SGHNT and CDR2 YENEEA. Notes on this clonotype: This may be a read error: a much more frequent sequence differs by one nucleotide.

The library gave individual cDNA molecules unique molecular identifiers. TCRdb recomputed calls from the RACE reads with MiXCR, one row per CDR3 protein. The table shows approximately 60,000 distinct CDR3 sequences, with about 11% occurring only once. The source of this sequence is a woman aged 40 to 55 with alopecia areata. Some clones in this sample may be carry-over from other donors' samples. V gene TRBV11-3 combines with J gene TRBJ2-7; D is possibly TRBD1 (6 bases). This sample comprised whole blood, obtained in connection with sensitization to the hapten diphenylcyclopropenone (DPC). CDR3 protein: CANSLDRTYEQYF. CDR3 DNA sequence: TGTGCCAACAGCTTAGACAGGACCTACGAGCAGTACTTC.